The present T cell receptor (beta chain) was sequenced within a study of sequential checkpoint blockade in melanoma (dated by TCRdb to the late 2010s). Concerning the study at large: Patients were randomized 1:1 to first-line nivolumab followed by ipilimumab (arm A) or ipilimumab followed by nivolumab (arm B). Both trial sequences were followed by maintenance nivolumab.

TCRbeta CDR3 regions were immunosequenced from genomic DNA with the immunoSEQ Assay. Prior to high-throughput sequencing, genomic DNA was amplified by bias-controlled multiplex PCR. The authors' pipeline ran thus. To quantify the absolute abundance of each unique TCRbeta CDR3 region, the sequences were collapsed and filtered. Clonality, defined as 1 minus Pielou's evenness, was calculated using only productive rearrangements. Clones with significantly greater frequencies in on-treatment versus baseline samples were identified using a previously published method. As stored in TCRdb, this immuneACCESS dataset retains in-frame rearrangements with V and J assigned. A fraction of the clones does not appear; measured against another copy, unresolved V genes explain less than half of the discrepancy, and the remainder lacks a known reason. V, J and clone size derive from that table, while D and trimming were established from the DNA sequence. This sample has around 9,100 clones in its table, and 50% to 75% of those were observed once. The top ten constitute roughly 41% of the sample.

In its sample, this clone was seen a few times. What this receptor recognizes is not known. One base away there is no much larger clone; base qualities are not given. Between the V and J ends, shortened by 2 bases and 4 bases respectively, the junction contains 11 bases. The CDR3 sequence holds 14 residues, the cysteine and phenylalanine included. CDR3 DNA is the only sequence kept; it has 42 bases, read in frame from the first base. From a lookup of the germline V gene (reference sequence), CDR1 and CDR2 are MNHNY and SVGAGI. What the work shows at the level of the full study, not this receptor alone: The model for predicting response that combines TCR metrics with mutation burden needs to be validated in larger, independent patient cohorts.

The treatment or condition label, as the study defines it: randomized to nivolumab then ipilimumab (arm A) or the reverse (arm B). Prior DNA-damaging chemotherapy had not been received by any trial patient. Live CD3+CD8+ cells negative for CD19 and CD56 were sorted from thawed PBMCs on a FACS Aria II flow cytometer. CheckMate 064, a randomized, open-label phase II trial of sequential checkpoint blockade, was the source of the samples, all of which came from patients with melanoma. Leukapheresis was used to collect peripheral blood mononuclear cells, which were then purified with Ficoll-Paque and frozen in human serum with roughly 10% DMSO. Immediately after sorting, the purity of sorted blood CD3+CD8+ cells was verified to be >98%, after which DNA was extracted.

The rearranged segments are TRBV6-6 and TRBJ1-2; matching of 5 bases hints at TRBD1 as the D gene. Sequenced material: CD8+ T cells sorted from blood (inferred from file names), taken from a patient given nivolumab and ipilimumab in sequence. This clonotype was sampled from a human donor with melanoma. In nucleotides, the sequence is TGTGCCAGCAGTTACCACCCGACAGTCTATGGCTACACCTTC. Translated, it gives CASSYHPTVYGYTF.